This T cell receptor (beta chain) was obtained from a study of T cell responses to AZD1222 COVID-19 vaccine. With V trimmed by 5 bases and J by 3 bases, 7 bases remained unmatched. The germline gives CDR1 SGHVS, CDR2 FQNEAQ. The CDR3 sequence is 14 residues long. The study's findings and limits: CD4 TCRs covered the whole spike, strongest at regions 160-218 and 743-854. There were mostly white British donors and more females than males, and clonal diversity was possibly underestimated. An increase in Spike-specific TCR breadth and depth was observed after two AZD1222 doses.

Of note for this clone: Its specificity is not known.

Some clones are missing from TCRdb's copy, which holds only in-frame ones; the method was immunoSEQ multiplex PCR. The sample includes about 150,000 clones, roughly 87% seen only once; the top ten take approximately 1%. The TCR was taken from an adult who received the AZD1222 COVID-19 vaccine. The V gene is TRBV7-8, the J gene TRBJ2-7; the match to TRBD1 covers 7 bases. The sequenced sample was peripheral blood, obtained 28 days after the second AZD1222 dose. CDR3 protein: CASSRAGGNYEQYF. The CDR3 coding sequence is TGTGCCAGCAGCCGAGCAGGGGGTAACTACGAGCAGTACTTC.